This T cell receptor beta chain came from a study of post-analysis software for immune sequencing data. The overall study: The courses of disease that were included comprised relapsing-remitting, secondary progressive and progressive-relapsing multiple sclerosis.

Germline V gives CDR1 MNHEY, CDR2 SMNVEV (reference sequence). V lost 4 bases and J 0 bases, leaving 14 bases between the germline ends. The CDR3 covers 16 residues. TCR beta cDNA libraries had unique molecular identifiers. cDNA molecules numbering roughly 500,000 came from roughly 1.1 to 9.2 million T cells. TCRdb recomputed calls from the PCR reads with MiXCR, one row per CDR3 protein. Among hundreds of thousands of distinct CDR3 sequences listed, roughly 27% were seen once. This clonotype was recorded a few times. No antigen is known for it. Overall study results and limits: Included in a set of a few TRBV segments more frequent in patients than controls were TRBV5-6, TRBV5-1 and TRBV20-1. Normalized Chao1 diversity was significantly lower in multiple sclerosis patients than in controls. F-measure co-clustering was strong for batch-matched samples.

The sample was blood. The chain joins TRBV27 to TRBJ2-3, with D unclear. This TCR was sampled from a girl between 10 and 17 years old with multiple sclerosis. The CDR3 nucleotides read TGTGCCAGCAGTTCCCCAGGTACCCAGAGCACAGATACGCAGTATTTT. Translating it yields CASSSPGTQSTDTQYF.